Following are 26 T cell receptor beta chains from one sample sequenced in a study of shared clonotypes between healthy human individuals. Sequenced by immunoSEQ multiplex PCR; TCRdb stores in-frame clones only, minus some. Of 1,400,000 or so clones in the sample, around 98.5% were seen once. The sequenced sample was naive CD4+ T cells sorted from blood. Documented subset: CD45RA+ positively selected. Every receptor here comes from a young man in good health.

In its sample, this clone was seen once. V gene TRBV7-2 combines with J gene TRBJ1-1, with unresolved D. Germline CDR1 SGHTA, CDR2 FQGNSA. This CDR3 comprises 14 residues. V shed 2 bases and J shed 0 bases, with 7 bases lying between them. CDR3 DNA sequence: TGTGCCAGCAGCTTAATCTCCCTGAACACTGAAGCTTTCTTT. It translates to CASSLISLNTEAFF. The whole variable domain, remainder taken from reference TRBV7-2 and TRBJ1-1, is GAGVSQSPSNKVTEKGKDVELRCDPISGHTALYWYRQSLGQGLEFLIYFQGNSAPDKSGLPSDRFSAERTGGSVSTLTIQRTQQEDSAVYLCASSLISLNTEAFFGQGTRLTVV.

The gene calls are TRBV6-5 and TRBJ2-5; 8 positions match TRBD2. The CDR3 has 14 residues. Germline V CDR1 and CDR2: MNHEY, SVGAGI. CDR3 residues: CTTRGFRGGETQYF. The CDR3 region has the DNA TGTACCACCCGGGGTTTTCGGGGGGGGGAGACCCAGTACTTC.

The V call is TRBV28, the J call TRBJ2-7, with 9 bases identical to TRBD2. The CDR3 has 15 amino acids. Germline CDR1 and CDR2: MDHEN and SYDVKM. V dropped 2 bases and J dropped 1; count of bases not matched to a gene: 3. In DNA form, the CDR3 reads TGTGCCAGCAGTTTAGGCGGGAGGGGTTCCTACGAGCAGTACTTC. Amino acids: CASSLGGRGSYEQYF.

The genes are TRBV2 and TRBJ2-7; D is unclear. The ends were cut back, 8 bases at V and 3 bases at J, with 14 bases in the middle. This CDR3 contains 13 residues. CDR1 and CDR2 (germline): SNHLY, FYNNEI. CDR3 bases: TGTGCCAGCGGACCCACAAAGATCTACGAGCAGTACTTC. Amino acids: CASGPTKIYEQYF. Based on the CDR3 plus reference TRBV2 and TRBJ2-7, the full variable domain is EPEVTQTPSHQVTQMGQEVILRCVPISNHLYFYWYRQILGQKVEFLVSFYNNEISEKSEIFDDQFSVERPDGSNFTLKIRSTKLEDSAMYFCASGPTKIYEQYFGPGTRLTVT.

The rearrangement uses TRBV30 and TRBJ1-3; D not certain. Trimming removed 0 bases from V and 4 bases from J, with 13 bases in between. The CDR3 is 15 amino acids. CDR1 is GTSNPN and CDR2 is SVGIG in the germline V gene (reference sequence). The CDR3 DNA is TGTGCCTGGAGTGTACTCGGGAGCCACGGAAACACCATATATTTT. Translating it yields CAWSVLGSHGNTIYF. Full variable domain (remainder filled in from reference TRBV30 and TRBJ1-3): SQTIHQWPATLVQPVGSPLSLECTVEGTSNPNLYWYRQAAGRGLQLLFYSVGIGQISSEVPQNLSASRPQDRQFILSSKKLLLSDSGFYLCAWSVLGSHGNTIYFGEGSWLTVV.

The gene calls are TRBV28 and TRBJ2-7, with TRBD1 matching 9 bases. Trimming removed 7 bases from V and 5 bases from J; junction bases left unmatched: 3. The germline V gene has CDR1 MDHEN and CDR2 SYDVKM. CDR3 length equals 12 residues. The CDR3 DNA reads TGTGCCAGCACCACAGGGGGCGACGAGCAGTACTTC. Protein product: CASTTGGDEQYF.

The rearrangement uses TRBV18 and TRBJ2-5, with TRBD2 matching over 7 bases. The CDR3 has 16 residues. Germline-derived CDR1 and CDR2 are KGHSH and LQKENI. The junction had 8 bases not matched to a gene; V was cut back by 1 base and J by 3 bases. CDR3 protein: CASSPLPAGVKETQYF. CDR3 in DNA: TGTGCCAGCTCACCACTTCCGGCGGGAGTAAAAGAGACCCAGTACTTC.

This chain uses TRBV5-1 with TRBJ2-2; a weak D match, TRBD2 (6 bases). Germline assignment: CDR1 SGHRS and CDR2 YFSETQ. The CDR3 is 15 residues long. Trimming took off 3 bases at V and 1 base at J, with 10 bases between the two ends. The CDR3 region has the DNA TGCGCCAGCAGCTCTTTCGGGGGGAACACCGGGGAGCTGTTTTTT. This translates into CASSSFGGNTGELFF.

The chain combines TRBV2 with TRBJ1-5, with TRBD1 as a possible D gene (5 bases). Per the germline V gene, CDR1 is SNHLY and CDR2 is FYNNEI. This CDR3 has 15 amino acids. Trimming took off 5 bases at V and 0 bases at J, with 11 bases between the two ends. For the CDR3, the DNA is TGTGCCAGCAGTTCCGGAGGACATAGCAATCAGCCCCAGCATTTT. It is translated as CASSSGGHSNQPQHF.

This chain links TRBV19 with TRBJ1-1; D is uncertain. Trimming took 7 bases from V and 3 from J, leaving 3 bases between them. Germline CDR1 is LNHDA and CDR2 is SQIVND (reference sequence). This CDR3 is built from 10 residues. CDR3 sequence reads: CASKDTEAFF. The DNA of the CDR3 is TGTGCCAGTAAGGACACTGAAGCTTTCTTT.

The CDR3 sequence is CASSLYSARGKLFF. The DNA of the CDR3 is TGCGCCAGCAGCTTGTACAGTGCAAGAGGAAAACTGTTTTTT. The gene calls are TRBV5-1 and TRBJ1-4; no clear D. V shed 1 base and J shed 10 bases, with 14 bases lying between them. This CDR3 spans 14 amino acids. The germline V gene has CDR1 SGHRS and CDR2 YFSETQ.

The chain links TRBV10-2 to TRBJ1-5; D remains unclear. The CDR3 sequence is 14 residues long. Germline V gene sequence: CDR1 WSHSY, CDR2 SAAADI. V shed 4 bases and J shed 3 bases, with 10 bases lying between them. The CDR3 protein is CASSGQDFNQPQHF. CDR3 nucleotide sequence: TGCGCCAGCAGTGGGCAGGACTTCAATCAGCCCCAGCATTTT.

This clone is a singleton in its sample. The chain has TRBV2 and TRBJ2-7; maybe TRBD1 (6 bases). CDR3 length: 12 residues. CDR1 and CDR2 (germline): SNHLY, FYNNEI. Trimming removed 5 bases at V and 4 bases at J, with 9 bases between. CDR3 sequence (DNA): TGTGCCAGCAGTACAGGGTTGTACGAGCAGTACTTC. It encodes CASSTGLYEQYF.

The rearrangement uses TRBV9 and TRBJ2-3, with TRBD2 as a possible D gene (6 bases). The germline V gene encodes CDR1 SGDLS and CDR2 YYNGEE. The CDR3 loop spans 15 amino acids. V lost 0 bases, J lost 1 base, and 9 bases lay in between. CDR3 region: CASSVVADRTDTQYF. The CDR3 bases are TGTGCCAGCAGCGTAGTAGCGGACCGCACAGATACGCAGTATTTT.

This clone has only one observation. The chain uses TRBV30 and TRBJ2-1; 9 nucleotides line up with TRBD1. The junction had 9 bases not matched to a gene; V was cut back by 4 bases and J by 2 bases. Germline CDR1 is GTSNPN and CDR2 is SVGIG (reference sequence). CDR3 length: 16 residues. CDR3 sequence: CAWTDLGTGPYNEQFF. Written as DNA, the CDR3 is TGTGCCTGGACCGATCTCGGGACAGGGCCCTACAATGAGCAGTTCTTC.

A note on this clone: Within the sample, other DNA sequences also encode this same CDR3. The chain links TRBV28 to TRBJ1-5, with TRBD1 as a possible D gene (5 bases). This CDR3 has 13 amino acids. Germline CDR1 reads MDHEN; CDR2 reads SYDVKM. With 6 bases removed from V and 3 bases from J, the gap between germline ends came to 9 bases. DNA of the CDR3: TGTGCCAGCAGCCGACAGCACAATCAGCCCCAGCATTTT. Protein sequence: CASSRQHNQPQHF.

The V and J genes are TRBV11-2 and TRBJ2-1, with TRBD2 matching 8 bases. Losses at the gene ends were 2 bases for V and 2 bases for J; bases not matched to a gene: 8. Germline loops: CDR1 SGHAT, CDR2 FQNNGV. The CDR3 spans 17 residues. CDR3: CASSLKGGRNTYNEQFF. The CDR3, as DNA: TGTGCCAGCAGCTTAAAGGGCGGGAGGAATACCTACAATGAGCAGTTCTTC.

The rearrangement uses TRBV4-2 and TRBJ1-3; 7 positions match TRBD1. With V trimmed by 0 bases and J by 2 bases, 10 bases remained unmatched. Germline CDR1 and CDR2: LGHNA and YNFKEQ. CDR3 length: 18 residues. The CDR3 nucleotides read TGTGCCAGCAGCCAAGAGTTGAAGGGACAGTGGCCTGGAAACACCATATATTTT. Translation gives CASSQELKGQWPGNTIYF.

The chain combines TRBV7-2 with TRBJ2-1, with D possibly matching TRBD2 (7 bases). The length of the CDR3 is 16 residues. CDR1 is SGHTA and CDR2 is FQGNSA in the germline V gene. V was shortened by 2 bases and J by 6 bases, with 17 bases between the two germline ends. The CDR3 DNA follows: TGTGCCAGCAGCTTATGGGGAGGGGGAATGGGCAATGAGCAGTTCTTC. It codes for CASSLWGGGMGNEQFF.

V and J are TRBV11-2 and TRBJ2-1; 8 bases fit TRBD2. The V gene end was trimmed by 4 bases and the J gene end by 10 bases; junction bases not matched to a gene: 15. In germline, CDR1 is SGHAT, CDR2 FQNNGV. This CDR3 spans 16 amino acids. CDR3 region: CASSSRPGRASFEQFF. CDR3 in DNA: TGTGCCAGCAGCTCCCGTCCCGGGAGGGCTTCTTTCGAGCAGTTCTTC.

This chain links TRBV29-1 with TRBJ2-1; D is uncertain. This CDR3 is built from 14 residues. V dropped 6 bases and J dropped 2 bases, with 14 bases sitting between them. Germline-derived CDR1 and CDR2 are SQVTM and ANQGSEA. The DNA for the CDR3 is TGCAGCGTCAGGATCCCGAGCGCCTACAATGAGCAGTTCTTC. Residues: CSVRIPSAYNEQFF.

The V and J genes are TRBV7-9 and TRBJ2-4; TRBD2 matches 7 bases. V was pared by 5 bases and J by 3 bases, with 7 bases of the junction left unmatched. This CDR3 comprises 15 residues. Per germline, CDR1 SEHNR and CDR2 FQNEAQ (reference sequence). In DNA form, the CDR3 reads TGTGCCAGCAGCCCGGGGAGGGACTTCAAAAACATTCAGTACTTC. It translates to CASSPGRDFKNIQYF. Full variable domain (remainder filled in from reference TRBV7-9 and TRBJ2-4): DTGVSQNPRHKITKRGQNVTFRCDPISEHNRLYWYRQTLGQGPEFLTYFQNEAQLEKSRLLSDRFSAERPKGSFSTLEIQRTEQGDSAMYLCASSPGRDFKNIQYFGAGTRLSVL.

The chain has TRBV11-3 and TRBJ2-2, with 7 bases lining up with TRBD1. CDR1 is SGHNT and CDR2 is YENEEA in the germline V gene. CDR3 size: 16 residues. The ends lost 5 bases at V and 1 base at J; junction bases unmatched: 7. The chain's CDR3 is CASSNKDRLNTGELFF. The CDR3 DNA sequence: TGTGCCAGCAGCAACAAGGACAGGTTGAACACCGGGGAGCTGTTTTTT.

The rearrangement uses TRBV9 and TRBJ2-1; 7 bases match TRBD2. V lost 2 bases, J lost 5 bases, and 7 bases stayed unmatched. The CDR3 length is 15 residues. Germline CDR1 reads SGDLS; CDR2 reads YYNGEE. The CDR3 nucleotides read TGTGCCAGCAGCGTCAGTCTAGCGGCACACAATGAGCAGTTCTTC. It translates to CASSVSLAAHNEQFF.

This clone was picked up one time. The chain employs TRBV11-2 and TRBJ2-1; 10 bases align to TRBD2. The V gene end was trimmed by 5 bases and the J gene end by 6 bases; junction bases not matched to a gene: 10. Germline V lookup: CDR1 SGHAT, CDR2 FQNNGV. CDR3 length: 16 amino acids. The CDR3 loop is CASSQTRLAGVNEQFF. DNA for the CDR3: TGTGCCAGCAGCCAGACACGCCTAGCGGGGGTCAATGAGCAGTTCTTC.

This sequence joins TRBV6-1 and TRBJ2-1, with TRBD2 identical over 9 bases. CDR3 length: 18 amino acids. With 4 bases clipped from V and 6 bases from J, the junction kept 16 bases outside the gene matches. Germline values: CDR1 MNHNS, CDR2 SASEGT. Written as DNA, the CDR3 is TGTGCCAGCAGTGGACCCTCAACATCTAGCGGGATTATCAATGAGCAGTTCTTC. This codes for CASSGPSTSSGIINEQFF.